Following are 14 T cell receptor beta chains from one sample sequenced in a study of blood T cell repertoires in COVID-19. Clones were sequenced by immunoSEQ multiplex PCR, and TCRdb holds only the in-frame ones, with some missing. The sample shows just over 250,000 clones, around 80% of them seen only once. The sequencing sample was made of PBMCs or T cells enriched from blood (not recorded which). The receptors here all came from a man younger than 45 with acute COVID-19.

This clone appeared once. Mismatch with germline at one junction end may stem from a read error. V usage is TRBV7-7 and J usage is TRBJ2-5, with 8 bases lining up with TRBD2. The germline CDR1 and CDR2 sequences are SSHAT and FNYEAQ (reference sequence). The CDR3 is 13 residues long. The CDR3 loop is CASSFAGGETQYF. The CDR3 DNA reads TGTGCTAGCAGCTTTGCGGGGGGAGAGACCCAGTACTTC.

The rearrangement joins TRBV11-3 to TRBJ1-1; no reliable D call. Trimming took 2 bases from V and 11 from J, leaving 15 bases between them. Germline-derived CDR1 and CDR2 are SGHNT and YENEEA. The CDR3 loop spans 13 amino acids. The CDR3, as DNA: TGTGCCAGCAGCTTAACGTCGGTACCTCGGGCTTTCTTT. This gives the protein CASSLTSVPRAFF.

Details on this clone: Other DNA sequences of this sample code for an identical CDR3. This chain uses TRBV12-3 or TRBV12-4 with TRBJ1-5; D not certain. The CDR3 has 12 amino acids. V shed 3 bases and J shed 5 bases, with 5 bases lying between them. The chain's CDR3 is CASSLRDQPQHF. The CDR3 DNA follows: TGTGCCAGCAGTTTGAGGGATCAGCCCCAGCATTTT.

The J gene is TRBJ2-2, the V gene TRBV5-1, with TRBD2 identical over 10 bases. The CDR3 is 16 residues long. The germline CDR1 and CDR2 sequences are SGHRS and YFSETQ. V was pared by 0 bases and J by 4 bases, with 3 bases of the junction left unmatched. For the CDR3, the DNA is TGCGCCAGCAGCTTGGGTAGCGGGGGGACCACCGGGGAGCTGTTTTTT. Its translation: CASSLGSGGTTGELFF.

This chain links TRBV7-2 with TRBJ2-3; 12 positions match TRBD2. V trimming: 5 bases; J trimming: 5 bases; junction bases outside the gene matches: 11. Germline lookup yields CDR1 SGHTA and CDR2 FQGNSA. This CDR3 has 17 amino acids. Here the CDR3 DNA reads TGTGCCAGCAGCCCCGCCCCGACTAGCGGGAGAAGAGATACGCAGTATTTT. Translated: CASSPAPTSGRRDTQYF. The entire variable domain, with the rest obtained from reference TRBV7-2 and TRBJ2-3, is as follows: GAGVSQSPSNKVTEKGKDVELRCDPISGHTALYWYRQSLGQGLEFLIYFQGNSAPDKSGLPSDRFSAERTGGSVSTLTIQRTQQEDSAVYLCASSPAPTSGRRDTQYFGPGTRLTVL.

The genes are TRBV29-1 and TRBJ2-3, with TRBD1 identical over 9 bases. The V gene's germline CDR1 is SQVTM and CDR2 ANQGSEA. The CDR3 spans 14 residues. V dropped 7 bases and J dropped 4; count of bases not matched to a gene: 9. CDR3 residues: CSGRGQGFADTQYF. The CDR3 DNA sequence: TGCAGCGGAAGGGGACAGGGTTTCGCAGATACGCAGTATTTT.

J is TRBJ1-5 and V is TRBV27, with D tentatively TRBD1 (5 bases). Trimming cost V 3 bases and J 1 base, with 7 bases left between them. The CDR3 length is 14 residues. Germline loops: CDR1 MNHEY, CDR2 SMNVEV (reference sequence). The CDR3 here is CASSFGGSNQPQHF. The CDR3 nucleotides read TGTGCCAGCAGTTTTGGGGGGAGCAATCAGCCCCAGCATTTT.

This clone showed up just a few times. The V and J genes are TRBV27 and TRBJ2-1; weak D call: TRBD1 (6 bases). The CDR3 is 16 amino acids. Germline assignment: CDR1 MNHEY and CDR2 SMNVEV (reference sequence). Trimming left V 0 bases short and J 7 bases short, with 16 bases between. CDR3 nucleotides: TGTGCCAGCAGTTTATCCCCCAGGGGCCTTGGGAATGAGCAGTTCTTC. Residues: CASSLSPRGLGNEQFF.

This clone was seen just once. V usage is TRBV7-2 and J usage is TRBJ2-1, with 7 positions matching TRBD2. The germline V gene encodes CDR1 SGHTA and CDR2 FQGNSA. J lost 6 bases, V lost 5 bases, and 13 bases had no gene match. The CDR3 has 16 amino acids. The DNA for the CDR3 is TGTGCCAGCAGCAAAACTCGGGCGGGAGAGGGCAATGAGCAGTTCTTC. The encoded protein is CASSKTRAGEGNEQFF.

Written as DNA, the CDR3 is TGTGCCAGCAGTTACTCGCAGGGAAGGGATCAGCCCCAGCATTTT. Amino acids: CASSYSQGRDQPQHF. J is TRBJ1-5 and V is TRBV6-5; a possible D gene is TRBD1 (5 bases). The germline V gene has CDR1 MNHEY and CDR2 SVGAGI. V lost 0 bases and J 5 bases, leaving 11 bases between the germline ends. The CDR3 extends over 15 amino acids.

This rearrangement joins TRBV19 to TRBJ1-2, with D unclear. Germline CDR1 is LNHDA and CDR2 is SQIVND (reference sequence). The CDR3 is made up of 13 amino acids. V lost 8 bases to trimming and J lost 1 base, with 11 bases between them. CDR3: CASGWGDNYGYTF. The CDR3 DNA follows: TGTGCCAGTGGTTGGGGAGATAACTATGGCTACACCTTC.

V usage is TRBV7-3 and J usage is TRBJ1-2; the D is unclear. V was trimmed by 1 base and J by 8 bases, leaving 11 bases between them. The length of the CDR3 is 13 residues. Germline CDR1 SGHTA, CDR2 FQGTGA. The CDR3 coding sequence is TGTGCCAGCAGCTTAAGGGTATTCGGGGGCTACACCTTC. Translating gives CASSLRVFGGYTF.

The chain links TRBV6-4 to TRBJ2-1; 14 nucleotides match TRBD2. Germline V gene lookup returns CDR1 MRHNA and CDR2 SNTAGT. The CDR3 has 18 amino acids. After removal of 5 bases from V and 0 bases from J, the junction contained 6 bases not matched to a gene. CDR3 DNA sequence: TGTGCCAGCAGTCCCCGACTAGCGGGAGGGAGCTCCTACAATGAGCAGTTCTTC. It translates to CASSPRLAGGSSYNEQFF.

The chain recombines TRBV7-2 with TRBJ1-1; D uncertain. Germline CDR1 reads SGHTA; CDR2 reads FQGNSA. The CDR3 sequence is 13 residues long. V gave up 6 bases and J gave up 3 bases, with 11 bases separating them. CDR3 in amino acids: CASSHIEHTEAFF. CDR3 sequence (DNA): TGTGCCAGCAGTCATATAGAGCACACTGAAGCTTTCTTT.